The present T cell receptor (beta chain) was sequenced within a study of regulatory T cells in long-lasting Graves disease. V was trimmed by 3 bases and J by 0 bases, leaving 8 bases between them. The CDR3 runs to 15 residues. Germline CDR1 reads LNHDA; CDR2 reads SQIVND (reference sequence). Arm-PCR of CDR3 regions and iRepertoire HTBI primers were the basis on which TCR beta libraries were built. TCRdb re-called the multiplex PCR reads through MiXCR, storing one row per CDR3 protein. The table includes roughly 400,000 distinct CDR3 sequences, under 25% detected once. This clonotype showed up just a few times. The time point was: persistent/refractory GD, antithyroid drugs over 5 years with positive TRAb. PBMC-extracted RNA yielded the TCR library.

The chain has TRBV19 and TRBJ2-2; a possible D gene is TRBD1 (5 bases). This TCR came from a female donor with Graves disease. The sample was peripheral blood mononuclear cells (PBMCs), taken when the disease was refractory, from a patient treated with antithyroid drugs. The CDR3 DNA reads as TGTGCCAGTAGTATTGACAGCCCGAACACCGGGGAGCTGTTTTTT. It translates to CASSIDSPNTGELFF.